This TCR beta chain came from a study of T cell responses to AZD1222 COVID-19 vaccine. The CDR3 runs 14 residues. J gave up 8 bases and V 2 bases, and 6 bases lay outside the gene matches. Per germline, CDR1 GTSNPN and CDR2 SVGIG (reference sequence). Here immunoSEQ multiplex PCR was the method, and the copy in TCRdb shows in-frame clones only, minus some. The top ten hold under 9.5% of the sample, which has about 100,000 clones, around 92% seen once. The sample consisted of peripheral blood, taken 28 days after the second AZD1222 dose. The chain is built from TRBV30 and TRBJ1-6, with TRBD1 matching 7 bases. This receptor was identified in an adult who received the AZD1222 COVID-19 vaccine. For the CDR3, the DNA is TGTGCCTGGAGTCCGGGTCAGGGGGATTCACCCCTCCACTTT. Its protein is CAWSPGQGDSPLHF.